Sequencing of this TCR beta chain was carried out in a study of beta chain features in type 1 diabetes. Overall study results and limits: Shortening that was moderate but significant affected the TCRB CDR3s of Type 1 diabetes patients in all four CD4+ subsets.

Of the isolated RNA, all was reverse transcribed, and so the sequenced material was expressed TCRB transcripts. Libraries were prepared by immunoSEQ multiplex PCR; TCRdb keeps only in-frame clonotypes and omits some of them. The table includes around 250,000 clones, approximately 15% detected once. Trimming pared 6 bases from V and 1 base from J, leaving 13 bases between. Germline assignment: CDR1 SQVTM and CDR2 ANQGSEA. This CDR3 is 15 amino acids long. As for this clone: Its antigen remains unidentified.

Per donor, one heparinised blood draw averaged around 0.12 L. The gene calls are TRBV29-1 and TRBJ2-6; unclear D gene. This sequence was found in a man aged 25-45 years with type 1 diabetes. Sequences were obtained from naive CD4+ T cells from blood. CDR3: CSVIPGRSGANVLTF. In DNA, the CDR3 is TGCAGCGTGATCCCAGGCCGGTCTGGGGCCAACGTCCTGACTTTC. Looking up the rest from reference TRBV29-1 and TRBJ2-6 gives the full variable domain: SAVISQKPSRDICQRGTSLTIQCQVDSQVTMMFWYRQQPGQSLTLIATANQGSEATYESGFVIDKFPISRPNLTFSTLTVSNMSPEDSSIYLCSVIPGRSGANVLTFGAGSRLTVL.